The 14 T cell receptor beta chains below were found in one sample sequenced in a study of human T cells and chemical hapten exposure. TCRdb reanalysed the RACE reads using MiXCR and keeps one entry per CDR3 protein. The repertoire holds about 77,000 distinct CDR3 sequences, about 8.6% seen once, with 1.7% in the top ten. Time point indicated: healthy volunteer bleed at 6 weeks. Unfractionated whole blood was the source from which total RNA was extracted. Sequenced input: whole blood. All receptors derive from a female donor in good health. Some clones in this sample may be carry-over from other donors' samples.

This clonotype came up a few times. The chain carries TRBV7-2 and TRBJ2-5; 7 positions agree with TRBD2. This CDR3 is built from 15 residues. Losses at the gene ends were 1 base for V and 9 bases for J; bases not matched to a gene: 11. From germline, CDR1 is SGHTA and CDR2 FQGNSA. The CDR3 coding sequence is TGTGCCAGCAGCTTAGTCCGGACCTGGGGGGGATCCCAGTACTTC. Translated, it gives CASSLVRTWGGSQYF. Variable domain in full (rest from reference TRBV7-2 and TRBJ2-5): GAGVSQSPSNKVTEKGKDVELRCDPISGHTALYWYRQSLGQGLEFLIYFQGNSAPDKSGLPSDRFSAERTGGSVSTLTIQRTQQEDSAVYLCASSLVRTWGGSQYFGPGTRLLVL.

Only a few counts were recorded for this clonotype. The V gene is TRBV30, the J gene TRBJ1-1; tentatively, D is TRBD1 (6 bases). CDR3 length: 15 amino acids. Germline V gene lookup returns CDR1 GTSNPN and CDR2 SVGIG (reference sequence). With 0 bases removed from V and 3 bases from J, the gap between germline ends came to 14 bases. DNA for the CDR3: TGTGCCTGGAGTGTAGGGGTGAAGGGGGACACTGAAGCTTTCTTT. Its protein is CAWSVGVKGDTEAFF. Supplemented by reference TRBV30 and TRBJ1-1, the full variable domain reads SQTIHQWPATLVQPVGSPLSLECTVEGTSNPNLYWYRQAAGRGLQLLFYSVGIGQISSEVPQNLSASRPQDRQFILSSKKLLLSDSGFYLCAWSVGVKGDTEAFFGQGTRLTVV.

This chain uses TRBV25-1 with TRBJ1-4; D is possibly TRBD1 (5 bases). Germline-derived CDR1 and CDR2 are MGHDK and SYGVNS. The V and J ends lost 2 bases and 10 bases respectively, with 20 bases between them. The CDR3 extends over 16 amino acids. This chain's CDR3 is CASSEEGVGLGGKLFF. The CDR3 DNA reads TGTGCCAGCAGTGAAGAAGGGGTAGGGCTTGGCGGAAAACTGTTTTTT.

V gene TRBV6-6 combines with J gene TRBJ2-2; no definite D call. Germline CDR1 reads MNHNY; CDR2 reads SVGAGI (reference sequence). V was pared by 7 bases and J by 2 bases, with 5 bases between. The length of the CDR3 is 12 residues. In nucleotides, the CDR3 is TGTGCCAGCAATACAAACACCGGGGAGCTGTTTTTT. Its protein is CASNTNTGELFF.

This clonotype showed up just a few times. The chain carries TRBV27 and TRBJ1-2; 9 nucleotides align to TRBD1. Germline trimming cut 2 bases from V and 4 bases from J; bases unmatched to any gene: 2. This CDR3 has 14 amino acids. Germline V gene lookup returns CDR1 MNHEY and CDR2 SMNVEV (reference sequence). CDR3: CASSLMGQGYGYTF. CDR3 sequence (DNA): TGTGCCAGCAGTTTAATGGGACAGGGCTATGGCTACACCTTC.

V and J are TRBV19 and TRBJ1-5, with TRBD1 matching 10 bases. With V trimmed by 8 bases and J by 4 bases, 8 bases remained unmatched. The CDR3 is made up of 15 amino acids. Germline values: CDR1 LNHDA, CDR2 SQIVND (reference sequence). CDR3: CASRDRGGGNQPQHF. The CDR3 bases are TGTGCCAGTCGGGACAGGGGAGGTGGGAATCAGCCCCAGCATTTT.

This clonotype was recorded at least ten times. This chain joins TRBV28 and TRBJ1-6, with D possibly being TRBD1 (5 bases). The CDR3 extends over 15 amino acids. Per germline, CDR1 MDHEN and CDR2 SYDVKM. V dropped 5 bases and J dropped 4 bases, with 12 bases sitting between them. This CDR3 reads CASSPRDGYNSPLHF. CDR3 DNA: TGTGCCAGCAGTCCCCGGGACGGGTATAATTCACCCCTCCACTTT.

The chain has TRBV11-2 and TRBJ1-1; 8 bases are a match to TRBD1. Trimming at V came to 5 bases and at J to 4 bases, leaving 6 bases not matched to a gene. The CDR3 is made up of 14 amino acids. The V gene's germline CDR1 is SGHAT and CDR2 FQNNGV. CDR3 region: CASSPRGRGTEAFF. The CDR3 nucleotides are TGTGCCAGCAGCCCCAGGGGGCGCGGCACTGAAGCTTTCTTT. The full variable domain, completed using reference TRBV11-2 and TRBJ1-1, is EAGVAQSPRYKIIEKRQSVAFWCNPISGHATLYWYQQILGQGPKLLIQFQNNGVVDDSQLPKDRFSAERLKGVDSTLKIQPAKLEDSAVYLCASSPRGRGTEAFFGQGTRLTVV.

The chain employs TRBV11-2 and TRBJ2-1, with D possibly TRBD2 on 6 matching bases. Germline loops: CDR1 SGHAT, CDR2 FQNNGV. The CDR3 runs 15 residues. V dropped 4 bases and J dropped 5 bases, with 15 bases sitting between them. The CDR3 sequence is CASSSTRGKHNEQFF. CDR3 bases: TGTGCCAGCAGCTCCACCCGGGGGAAGCACAATGAGCAGTTCTTC.

The table lists this clonotype with a few counts. This chain uses TRBV12-3 or TRBV12-4 with TRBJ1-1, with D unresolved. V lost 1 base and J 11 bases, leaving 11 bases between the germline ends. The CDR3 sequence is 12 residues long. The CDR3 sequence: CASSLVGVDAFF. The CDR3 DNA is TGTGCCAGCAGTTTAGTCGGGGTTGACGCTTTCTTT.

The chain recombines TRBV19 with TRBJ1-1; the match to TRBD1 covers 9 bases. This CDR3 is 14 amino acids long. CDR1 is LNHDA and CDR2 is SQIVND in the germline V gene (reference sequence). Germline trimming cut 5 bases from V and 3 bases from J; bases unmatched to any gene: 4. CDR3 sequence (DNA): TGTGCCAGTAGTTCCACAGGGGGCTACACTGAAGCTTTCTTT. Amino acids: CASSSTGGYTEAFF. Looking up the rest from reference TRBV19 and TRBJ1-1 gives the full variable domain: DGGITQSPKYLFRKEGQNVTLSCEQNLNHDAMYWYRQDPGQGLRLIYYSQIVNDFQKGDIAEGYSVSREKKESFPLTVTSAQKNPTAFYLCASSSTGGYTEAFFGQGTRLTVV.

There are a few counts of this clonotype. The chain is built from TRBV6-2 or TRBV6-3 and TRBJ1-2; no clear D gene. The V gene lost 2 bases and the J gene lost 6 bases, with 10 bases spanning the gap. The CDR3 is 13 amino acids. Germline CDR1 reads MNHEY; CDR2 reads SVGEGT. The chain's CDR3 is CASSYKEGNGYTF. CDR3 nucleotides: TGTGCCAGCAGTTACAAGGAAGGGAATGGCTACACCTTC.

This rearrangement joins TRBV28 to TRBJ2-3; 7 bases agree with TRBD1. This CDR3 has 15 residues. Germline values: CDR1 MDHEN, CDR2 SYDVKM. Trimming removed 5 bases from V and 1 base from J; junction bases left unmatched: 6. The CDR3 protein is CASSQGGSGTDTQYF. The CDR3 nucleotides are TGTGCCAGCAGTCAAGGGGGCTCTGGCACAGATACGCAGTATTTT.

This chain uses TRBV6-5 with TRBJ1-1; D may be TRBD1 (5 bases). Germline lookup yields CDR1 MNHEY and CDR2 SVGAGI. The CDR3 extends over 15 amino acids. The V end lost 4 bases, the J end lost 5 bases, and 17 bases lay between the germline ends. CDR3 coding DNA: TGTGCCAGCAGTTTGGGCCAGGGCTGTAGAACTGAAGCTTTCTTT. Amino acids: CASSLGQGCRTEAFF.